The entry below describes one T cell receptor (beta chain). Its antigen is not known. CDR1 and CDR2 from the germline V gene are SEHNR and FQNEAQ (reference sequence). Trimming cost V 5 bases and J 9 bases, with 20 bases left between them. The CDR3 consists of 14 residues. The table came from immunoSEQ multiplex PCR; TCRdb's copy has only in-frame clones and leaves some out. Of 2 million to 2.5 million clones listed, around 95% are singletons. The sample is drawn from a study of shared clonotypes between healthy human individuals. For the study at large: Samples came from two female and a few male donors aged 18 to 49. A donor's plate count was three for CD4 naive and three for CD4 memory; CD8 naive had two and CD8 memory one.

Study-level points and caveats: Rarefaction revealed incomplete sorted-subset sequencing despite large depth.

This clonotype originated in a man aged 18 to 35 in good health. Sequencing was carried out using naive CD4+ T cells sorted from blood. The subset was: CD45RA+ positively selected. This chain joins TRBV7-9 and TRBJ2-7; D might be TRBD1 (6 bases). The CDR3 bases are TGTGCCAGCAGCCCGATCAGGGACACCTCGGGGCAGTACTTC. Protein sequence: CASSPIRDTSGQYF.